This entry lists 11 T cell receptor beta chains sequenced from one sample in a study of shared clonotypes between healthy human individuals. Libraries were prepared by immunoSEQ multiplex PCR; TCRdb keeps only in-frame clonotypes and omits some of them. The sample records roughly 650,000 clones, around 97% being singletons. Sequences were obtained from naive CD4+ T cells sorted from blood. As to subset: CD45RA+ positively selected. The receptors come from a woman in her twenties or thirties in good health.

This sequence joins TRBV28 and TRBJ2-7; weak D call: TRBD1 (5 bases). V was shortened by 5 bases and J by 6 bases, with 20 bases between the two germline ends. Per the germline V gene, CDR1 is MDHEN and CDR2 is SYDVKM. CDR3 length: 15 residues. The CDR3 nucleotides are TGTGCCAGCAGTGCCTCAGGGTATCGCCGGACCGAGCAGTACTTC. This codes for CASSASGYRRTEQYF.

The chain carries TRBV15 and TRBJ2-1; D is perhaps TRBD1 or TRBD2 (7 bases each). This CDR3 spans 17 amino acids. With 6 bases removed from V and 6 bases from J, the gap between germline ends came to 24 bases. Germline CDR1 LNHNV, CDR2 YYDKDF (reference sequence). CDR3 sequence (DNA): TGTGCCACCAGAGGGGGCGCCTGGGAGGGCGGGGGCAATGAGCAGTTCTTC. Its translation is CATRGGAWEGGGNEQFF.

This chain joins TRBV29-1 and TRBJ2-1, with D possibly being TRBD1 or TRBD2 (5 bases each). This CDR3 is 12 amino acids long. CDR1 and CDR2 (germline): SQVTM, ANQGSEA. V was cut by 7 bases and J by 5 bases, with 12 bases left in between. The CDR3 is CSGGTTNNEQFF. For the CDR3, the DNA is TGCAGCGGAGGGACCACTAACAATGAGCAGTTCTTC.

V gene TRBV27 combines with J gene TRBJ1-3, with a tentative D call TRBD1 (5 bases). Germline lookup yields CDR1 MNHEY and CDR2 SMNVEV (reference sequence). The CDR3 has 15 amino acids. The V and J ends lost 7 bases and 1 base respectively, with 14 bases between them. The CDR3 protein is CASKRGPSSGNTIYF. The CDR3, as DNA: TGTGCCAGCAAACGGGGACCCAGTTCTGGAAACACCATATATTTT.

This chain links TRBV4-1 with TRBJ2-5, with TRBD1 identical over 7 bases. The J segment lost 5 bases and the V segment lost 0 bases, leaving 12 bases of the junction unmatched. This CDR3 contains 17 residues. Germline V CDR1 and CDR2: MGHRA, YSYEKL. The CDR3, as DNA: TGCGCCAGCAGCCAAGAAGGTAGGAGACAGGGACGCGAGACCCAGTACTTC. The encoded protein is CASSQEGRRQGRETQYF.

The CDR3 nucleotides read TGTGCCAGTAGTATAGATCAATCCACTGTCTCAAGAGCTTTCTTT. It codes for CASSIDQSTVSRAFF. The chain carries TRBV19 and TRBJ1-1, with unresolved D. CDR1 and CDR2 from the germline V gene are LNHDA and SQIVND (reference sequence). CDR3 size: 15 residues. V was pared by 0 bases and J by 10 bases, with 18 bases between.

The chain couples TRBV28 to TRBJ2-1; possible D gene TRBD1, 6 bases. CDR1 MDHEN and CDR2 SYDVKM come from the germline V gene. The CDR3 is 14 amino acids. V was trimmed by 5 bases and J by 6 bases, leaving 14 bases between them. The CDR3 loop reads CASSPGVLRNEQFF. The DNA of the CDR3 is TGTGCCAGCAGTCCAGGGGTCCTTCGCAATGAGCAGTTCTTC.

This chain connects TRBV5-1 to TRBJ2-2; 8 nucleotides match TRBD2. From germline, CDR1 is SGHRS and CDR2 YFSETQ. The CDR3 has 15 residues. V trimming: 9 bases; J trimming: 6 bases; junction bases outside the gene matches: 13. The CDR3 is CATTPSGGPPGELFF. The CDR3 region has the DNA TGCGCCACCACTCCATCGGGAGGGCCCCCCGGGGAGCTGTTTTTT.

This clone occurred a few times. The J gene is TRBJ1-5, the V gene TRBV7-8; no clear D. The CDR3 covers 15 residues. Germline V gives CDR1 SGHVS, CDR2 FQNEAQ. The germline V and J ends were trimmed by 1 base and 2 bases, with 9 bases remaining between them. The CDR3 protein is CASSLEIIGNQPQHF. CDR3 coding DNA: TGTGCCAGCAGCTTAGAGATAATCGGCAATCAGCCCCAGCATTTT.

The chain carries TRBV18 and TRBJ1-4; D unresolved. The V end was cut by 6 bases, the J end by 4 bases, with 9 bases between. The CDR3 has 13 amino acids. Germline loops: CDR1 KGHSH, CDR2 LQKENI. The CDR3 coding sequence is TGTGCCAGCTCTGGACCGAATAATGAAAAACTGTTTTTT. Encoded protein: CASSGPNNEKLFF.

V and J are TRBV6-7 and TRBJ1-5; 9 bases agree with TRBD1. TRBV6-7 is given ORF status, its function remaining uncertain. The CDR3 is made up of 17 amino acids. Trimming took 1 base from V and 4 from J; bases not matched to a gene: 8. CDR3 in DNA: TGTGCCAGCAGTTACTTGGGACAGGGAAGAATTAATCAGCCCCAGCATTTT. Translation: CASSYLGQGRINQPQHF.